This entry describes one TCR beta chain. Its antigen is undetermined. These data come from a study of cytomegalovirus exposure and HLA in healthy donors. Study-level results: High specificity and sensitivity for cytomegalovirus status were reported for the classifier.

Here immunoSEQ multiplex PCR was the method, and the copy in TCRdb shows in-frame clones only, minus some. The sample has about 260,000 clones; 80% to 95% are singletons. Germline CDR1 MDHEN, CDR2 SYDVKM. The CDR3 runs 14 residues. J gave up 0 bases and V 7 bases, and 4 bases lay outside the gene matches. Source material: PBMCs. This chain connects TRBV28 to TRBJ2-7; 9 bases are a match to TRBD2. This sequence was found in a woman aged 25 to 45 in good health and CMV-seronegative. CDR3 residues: CASNLAGPSYEQYF. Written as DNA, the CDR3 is TGTGCCAGCAACCTAGCGGGGCCCTCCTACGAGCAGTACTTC.